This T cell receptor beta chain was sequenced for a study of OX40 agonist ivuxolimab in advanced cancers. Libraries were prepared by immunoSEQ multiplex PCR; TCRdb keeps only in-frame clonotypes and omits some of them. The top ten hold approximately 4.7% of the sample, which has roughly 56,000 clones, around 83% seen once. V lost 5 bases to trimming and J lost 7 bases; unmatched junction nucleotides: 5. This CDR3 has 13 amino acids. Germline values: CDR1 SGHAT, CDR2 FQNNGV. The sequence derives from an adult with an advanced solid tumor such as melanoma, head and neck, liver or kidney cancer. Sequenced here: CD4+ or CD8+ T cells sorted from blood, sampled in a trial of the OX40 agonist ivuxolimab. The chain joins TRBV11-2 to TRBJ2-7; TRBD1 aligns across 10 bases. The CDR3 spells CASSDDRGREQYF. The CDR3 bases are TGTGCCAGCAGCGACGACAGGGGGCGAGAGCAGTACTTC.